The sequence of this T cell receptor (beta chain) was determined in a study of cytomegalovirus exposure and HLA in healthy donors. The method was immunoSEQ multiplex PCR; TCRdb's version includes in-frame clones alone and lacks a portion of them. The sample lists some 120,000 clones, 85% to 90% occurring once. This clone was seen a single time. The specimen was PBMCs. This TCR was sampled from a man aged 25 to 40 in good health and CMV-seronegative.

The CDR3 DNA follows: TGTGCCAGCAGATCTACAGGGAGGAACACTGAAGCTTTCTTT. It specifies CASRSTGRNTEAFF. The V and J genes are TRBV6-5 and TRBJ1-1, with a weak D call TRBD1 (6 bases). Germline V gives CDR1 MNHEY, CDR2 SVGAGI. The length of the CDR3 is 14 residues. V lost 6 bases, J lost 1 base, and 12 bases lay in between.